This T cell receptor beta chain is drawn from a study of beta chain features in type 1 diabetes. Study results and limitations: A possible short-template PCR bias applies equally to patients and controls.

TCRB transcripts that were expressed got sequenced, as all of the isolated RNA had been reverse transcribed. The method was immunoSEQ multiplex PCR; TCRdb's version includes in-frame clones alone and lacks a portion of them. The data contain 150,000 to 180,000 clones, around 10% of them singletons. This CDR3 spans 15 amino acids. Germline CDR1 is SGHRS and CDR2 is YFSETQ. Trimming pared 4 bases from V and 5 bases from J, leaving 18 bases between. Comments on this clone: What it binds is unknown.

What was sequenced was central memory CD4+ T cells from blood. The sequence was collected from a man aged 18 to 30 in good health. The gene calls are TRBV5-1 and TRBJ1-2; no firm D call. CDR3 sequence (DNA): TGCGCCAGCAGCGTGGCGTCCGAGCTGGGGTATGGCTACACCTTC. Translated, it gives CASSVASELGYGYTF.